The 16 T cell receptor beta chains reported below all come from one sample, sequenced in a study of T cell repertoires in cytomegalovirus infection. A single record per CDR3 protein comes from TCRdb applying MiXCR to the reads. The data show 90,000 to 120,000 distinct CDR3 sequences, with less than 25% seen just once and 35% to 50% held by the top ten. Input material: CD8+ T cells from PBMCs. The receptors were sampled from a human donor in good health (CMV status not recorded). Some clones in this sample may be carry-over from other donors' samples.

The chain is built from TRBV6-2 or TRBV6-3 and TRBJ1-1; a weak D match, TRBD1 (5 bases). The CDR3 sequence is 13 residues long. V was trimmed by 7 bases and J by 1 base, leaving 10 bases between them. Germline CDR1 is MNHEY and CDR2 is SVGEGT. CDR3 in DNA: TGTGCCAGCACTCTGACAGCGAACACTGAAGCTTTCTTT. Translation: CASTLTANTEAFF.

This clonotype was detected ten times or more. The V call is TRBV6-2 or TRBV6-3, the J call TRBJ2-7; D unresolved. V was pared by 0 bases and J by 5 bases, with 11 bases between. Germline CDR1 reads MNHEY; CDR2 reads SVGEGT. There are 14 residues in the CDR3. The CDR3 bases are TGTGCCAGCAGTTACTCGGACCGAATGGACGAGCAGTACTTC. Protein product: CASSYSDRMDEQYF.

The rearrangement joins TRBV28 to TRBJ1-1; TRBD1 is a possible D gene (5 bases). The CDR3 sequence is 14 residues long. V was shortened by 7 bases and J by 6 bases, with 18 bases between the two germline ends. In germline, CDR1 is MDHEN, CDR2 SYDVKM. The DNA for the CDR3 is TGTGCCAGCACCAGAGGGGCGCTGGTCGCTGAAGCTTTCTTT. This translates into CASTRGALVAEAFF.

There are a few counts of this clonotype. The chain links TRBV4-1 to TRBJ2-5; D gene unclear. Between the trimmed V and J ends, which lost 4 bases and 5 bases, there was a span of 17 bases. Germline V lookup: CDR1 MGHRA, CDR2 YSYEKL. The CDR3 has 15 residues. This CDR3 is CASSPDRGSWETQYF. The CDR3 nucleotides are TGCGCCAGCAGCCCTGATCGAGGCAGTTGGGAGACCCAGTACTTC.

This clonotype came up once. This chain joins TRBV4-3 and TRBJ2-1; D could derive from TRBD1 or TRBD2 (6 bases each). Germline CDR1 is LGHNA and CDR2 is YSLEER. Trimming removed 0 bases at V and 0 bases at J, with 9 bases between. The CDR3 runs 16 residues. CDR3 DNA: TGCGCCAGCAGCCAAGATTGGGGGGCCTCCTACAATGAGCAGTTCTTC. Protein: CASSQDWGASYNEQFF.

As DNA, the CDR3 is TGTGCCAGCAGCTTAGGAGGGCTCACTGAAGCTTTCTTT. Protein product: CASSLGGLTEAFF. The genes are TRBV7-2 and TRBJ1-1; D uncertain. The germline V gene has CDR1 SGHTA and CDR2 FQGNSA. The V gene lost 1 base and the J gene lost 4 bases, with 7 bases spanning the gap. The CDR3 is 13 residues long.

To note about this clonotype: Being one base from a much bigger clone, this may be a read error. The gene calls are TRBV5-3 and TRBJ2-1, with 8 nucleotides matching TRBD2. TRBV5-3 belongs to the ORF category, with a function that is uncertain. The CDR3 has 19 amino acids. The CDR3 here is CASSLGMAGGFKTYNEQFF. Written as DNA, the CDR3 is TGTGCCAGCAGCTTGGGGATGGCGGGAGGATTTAAAACCTACAATGAGCAGTTCTTC.

V usage is TRBV5-5 and J usage is TRBJ1-5; possible D gene TRBD1, 6 bases. The CDR3 length is 16 residues. V lost 2 bases and J 0 bases, leaving 12 bases between the germline ends. Germline V lookup: CDR1 SGHKS, CDR2 YYEKEE (reference sequence). CDR3 in amino acids: CASSFSSRGSNQPQHF. CDR3 sequence (DNA): TGTGCCAGCAGCTTTTCTTCCAGGGGTAGCAATCAGCCCCAGCATTTT.

J is TRBJ1-5 and V is TRBV9; D is unclear. This CDR3 is 13 amino acids long. The germline CDR1 and CDR2 sequences are SGDLS and YYNGEE. V lost 0 bases, J lost 4 bases, and 5 bases lay in between. CDR3 sequence (DNA): TGTGCCAGCAGCGTAGATGGGAATCAGCCCCAGCATTTT. Amino acids: CASSVDGNQPQHF.

CDR3 residues: CASSYTQNTEAFF. The CDR3 nucleotides are TGTGCCAGCAGTTATACACAGAACACTGAAGCTTTCTTT. The chain uses TRBV6-5 and TRBJ1-1; D is undetermined. V lost 3 bases and J 1 base, leaving 6 bases between the germline ends. The CDR3 is 13 amino acids. Germline V gene lookup returns CDR1 MNHEY and CDR2 SVGAGI.

The gene calls are TRBV28 and TRBJ1-5; D ambiguous. In germline, CDR1 is MDHEN, CDR2 SYDVKM. V lost 3 bases, J lost 6 bases, and 12 bases lay in between. The CDR3 is 14 residues long. CDR3 region: CASSFYAWGQPQHF. The CDR3 nucleotides read TGTGCCAGCAGTTTCTACGCTTGGGGTCAGCCCCAGCATTTT. The full variable domain, in which reference TRBV28 and TRBJ1-5 provide the parts outside the CDR3, is DVKVTQSSRYLVKRTGEKVFLECVQDMDHENMFWYRQDPGLGLRLIYFSYDVKMKEKGDIPEGYSVSREKKERFSLILESASTNQTSMYLCASSFYAWGQPQHFGDGTRLSIL.

In this sample, this clonotype turned up a few times. V and J are TRBV7-3 and TRBJ2-3; 10 bases are shared with TRBD2. J was trimmed by 3 bases and V by 2 bases; bases with no gene match: 8. The germline CDR1 and CDR2 sequences are SGHTA and FQGTGA. The CDR3 totals 17 residues. The CDR3 sequence is CASSLDPAGGPTDTQYF. CDR3 in DNA: TGTGCCAGCAGCTTAGATCCAGCGGGGGGGCCGACAGATACGCAGTATTTT.

This chain connects TRBV7-9 to TRBJ1-1, with no clear D. V was pared by 1 base and J by 3 bases, with 12 bases between. CDR3 size: 15 residues. The germline gives CDR1 SEHNR, CDR2 FQNEAQ (reference sequence). CDR3 nucleotide sequence: TGTGCCAGCAGCTTAGACCAAACGCGGGACACTGAAGCTTTCTTT. Translated: CASSLDQTRDTEAFF. The whole variable domain, remainder taken from reference TRBV7-9 and TRBJ1-1, is DTGVSQNPRHKITKRGQNVTFRCDPISEHNRLYWYRQTLGQGPEFLTYFQNEAQLEKSRLLSDRFSAERPKGSFSTLEIQRTEQGDSAMYLCASSLDQTRDTEAFFGQGTRLTVV.

The chain links TRBV28 to TRBJ2-3; D possibly corresponds to TRBD1 (6 bases). V shed 5 bases and J shed 3 bases, with 18 bases lying between them. This CDR3 contains 16 residues. CDR1 is MDHEN and CDR2 is SYDVKM in the germline V gene. For the CDR3, the DNA is TGTGCCAGCAGTGGGGGCTTTCTTTTGGGTACAGATACGCAGTATTTT. Its translation: CASSGGFLLGTDTQYF.

The chain uses TRBV12-3 or TRBV12-4 and TRBJ2-1, with D tentatively TRBD1 (6 bases). Trimming took off 8 bases at V and 0 bases at J, with 17 bases between the two ends. The CDR3 length is 16 residues. The CDR3 here is CASVPTGSSSYNEQFF. The CDR3 nucleotides are TGTGCCAGCGTACCAACAGGGTCCAGCTCCTACAATGAGCAGTTCTTC.

The V gene is TRBV20-1, the J gene TRBJ1-1; TRBD1 might be the D (6 bases). CDR1 is DFQATT, CDR2 SNEGSKA, per germline (reference sequence). V was pared by 0 bases and J by 11 bases, with 28 bases between. The CDR3 runs 17 residues. CDR3 nucleotides: TGCAGTGCTAGAGATCGGACGAGACAGGTTCTTGCTGCGTTGGCTTTCTTT. Its protein is CSARDRTRQVLAALAFF.